This T cell receptor (beta chain) was recovered during a study of blood T cell repertoires in COVID-19. Study background: Specimens from acute and convalescent COVID-19 originated in the United States, Italy and Spain.

Produced via immunoSEQ multiplex PCR; TCRdb's table is partial and in-frame only. The repertoire consists of around 370,000 clones, with around 91% occurring once and the leading ten covering less than 3.5%. CDR1 KGHSH and CDR2 LQKENI come from the germline V gene. The V end was cut by 3 bases, the J end by 0 bases, with 9 bases between. This CDR3 has 15 residues. This chain connects TRBV18 to TRBJ1-3; a weak D match, TRBD1 (5 bases). This receptor was identified in a woman between 18 and 30 years old who had recovered from COVID-19. Sequenced input: peripheral blood. The DNA for the CDR3 is TGTGCCAGCTCACCGGAGGGGCTCTCTGGAAACACCATATATTTT. As protein: CASSPEGLSGNTIYF. Full variable domain (outside the CDR3, taken from reference TRBV18 and TRBJ1-3): NAGVMQNPRHLVRRRGQEARLRCSPMKGHSHVYWYRQLPEEGLKFMVYLQKENIIDESGMPKERFSAEFPKEGPSILRIQQVVRGDSAAYFCASSPEGLSGNTIYFGEGSWLTVV.